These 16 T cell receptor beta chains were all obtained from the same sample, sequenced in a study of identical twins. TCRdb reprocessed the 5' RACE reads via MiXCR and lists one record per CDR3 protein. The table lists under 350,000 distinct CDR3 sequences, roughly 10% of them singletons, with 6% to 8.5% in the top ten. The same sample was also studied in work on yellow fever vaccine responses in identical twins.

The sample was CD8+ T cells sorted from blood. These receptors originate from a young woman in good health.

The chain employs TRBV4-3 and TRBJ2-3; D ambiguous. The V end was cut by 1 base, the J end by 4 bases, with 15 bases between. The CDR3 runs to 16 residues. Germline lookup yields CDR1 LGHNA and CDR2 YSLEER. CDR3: CASSQVGGRSADTQYF. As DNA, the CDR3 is TGCGCCAGCAGCCAAGTTGGCGGACGCAGCGCAGATACGCAGTATTTT.

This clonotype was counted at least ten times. CDR3 protein: CSVEGRAEDNEQFF. CDR3 DNA sequence: TGCAGCGTTGAAGGACGAGCGGAAGACAATGAGCAGTTCTTC. The chain employs TRBV29-1 and TRBJ2-1; TRBD2 is a possible D gene (5 bases). CDR1 SQVTM and CDR2 ANQGSEA come from the germline V gene. V lost 1 base and J 5 bases, leaving 12 bases between the germline ends. The CDR3 loop spans 14 amino acids.

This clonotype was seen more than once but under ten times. The CDR3 spells CATRRTGSDTQYF. Written as DNA, the CDR3 is TGTGCCACCAGACGAACGGGGTCAGATACGCAGTATTTT. V gene TRBV24-1 combines with J gene TRBJ2-3, with D tentatively TRBD2 (5 bases). V was trimmed by 7 bases and J by 4 bases, leaving 11 bases between them. The CDR3 length is 13 residues. Germline lookup yields CDR1 KGHDR and CDR2 SFDVKD.

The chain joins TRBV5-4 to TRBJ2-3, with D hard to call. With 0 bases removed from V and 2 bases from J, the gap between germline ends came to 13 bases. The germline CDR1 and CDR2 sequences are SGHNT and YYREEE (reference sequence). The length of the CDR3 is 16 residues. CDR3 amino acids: CASSLGRQRLTDTQYF. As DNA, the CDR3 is TGTGCCAGCAGCTTGGGGCGGCAGAGACTCACAGATACGCAGTATTTT.

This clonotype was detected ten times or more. The CDR3 DNA sequence: TGTGCCAGCATGAGCGGAAAGACCCAGTACTTC. Its translation is CASMSGKTQYF. The chain uses TRBV27 and TRBJ2-5, with TRBD2 as a possible D gene (5 bases). Germline assignment: CDR1 MNHEY and CDR2 SMNVEV (reference sequence). CDR3 length: 11 amino acids. Trimming took 7 bases from V and 6 from J, leaving 9 bases between them.

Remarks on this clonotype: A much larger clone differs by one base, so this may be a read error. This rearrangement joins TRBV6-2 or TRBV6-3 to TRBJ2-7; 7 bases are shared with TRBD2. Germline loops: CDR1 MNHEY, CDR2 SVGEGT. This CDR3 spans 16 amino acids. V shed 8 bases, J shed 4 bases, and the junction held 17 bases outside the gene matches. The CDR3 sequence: CASGPTKRDVKYEQYF. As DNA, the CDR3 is TGTGCCAGCGGTCCAACTAAGCGGGACGTTAAGTACGAGCAGTACTTC.

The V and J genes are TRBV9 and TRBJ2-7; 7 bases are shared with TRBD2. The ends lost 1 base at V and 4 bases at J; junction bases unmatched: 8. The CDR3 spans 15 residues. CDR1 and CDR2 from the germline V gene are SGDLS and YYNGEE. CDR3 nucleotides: TGTGCCAGCAGCGTATCGGCGGGAGTAGGGTACGAGCAGTACTTC. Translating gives CASSVSAGVGYEQYF. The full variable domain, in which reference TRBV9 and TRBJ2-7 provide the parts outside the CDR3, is DSGVTQTPKHLITATGQRVTLRCSPRSGDLSVYWYQQSLDQGLQFLIQYYNGEERAKGNILERFSAQQFPDLHSELNLSSLELGDSALYFCASSVSAGVGYEQYFGPGTRLTVT.

CDR3 amino acids: CASSQENVASDGFYEQFF. The CDR3 nucleotides read TGCGCCAGCAGCCAAGAGAACGTCGCTAGCGATGGCTTCTATGAGCAGTTCTTC. The chain joins TRBV4-3 to TRBJ2-1, with TRBD2 as a possible D gene (6 bases). V shed 0 bases and J shed 8 bases, with 23 bases lying between them. Germline values: CDR1 LGHNA, CDR2 YSLEER. CDR3 length: 18 amino acids.

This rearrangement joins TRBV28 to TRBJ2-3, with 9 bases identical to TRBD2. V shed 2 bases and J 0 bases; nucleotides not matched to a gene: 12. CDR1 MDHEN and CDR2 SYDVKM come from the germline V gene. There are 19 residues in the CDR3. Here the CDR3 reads CASSLGSSGEEPSTDTQYF. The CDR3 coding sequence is TGTGCCAGCAGTTTAGGGTCTAGCGGGGAAGAACCTAGCACAGATACGCAGTATTTT. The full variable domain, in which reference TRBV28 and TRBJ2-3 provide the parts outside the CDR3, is DVKVTQSSRYLVKRTGEKVFLECVQDMDHENMFWYRQDPGLGLRLIYFSYDVKMKEKGDIPEGYSVSREKKERFSLILESASTNQTSMYLCASSLGSSGEEPSTDTQYFGPGTRLTVL.

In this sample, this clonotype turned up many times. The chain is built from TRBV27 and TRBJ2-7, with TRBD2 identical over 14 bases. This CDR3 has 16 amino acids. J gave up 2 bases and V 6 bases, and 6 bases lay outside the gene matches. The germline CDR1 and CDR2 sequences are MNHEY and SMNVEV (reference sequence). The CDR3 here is CASRGLAGEGAYEQYF. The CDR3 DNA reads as TGTGCCAGCAGGGGACTAGCGGGAGAGGGGGCCTACGAGCAGTACTTC.

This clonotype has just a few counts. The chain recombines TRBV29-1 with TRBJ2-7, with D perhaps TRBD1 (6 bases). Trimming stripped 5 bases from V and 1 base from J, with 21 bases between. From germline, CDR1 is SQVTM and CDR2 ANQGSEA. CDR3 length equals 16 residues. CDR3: CSVRSNRDTNSYEQYF. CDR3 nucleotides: TGCAGCGTTAGGAGTAACCGGGACACTAATTCCTACGAGCAGTACTTC.

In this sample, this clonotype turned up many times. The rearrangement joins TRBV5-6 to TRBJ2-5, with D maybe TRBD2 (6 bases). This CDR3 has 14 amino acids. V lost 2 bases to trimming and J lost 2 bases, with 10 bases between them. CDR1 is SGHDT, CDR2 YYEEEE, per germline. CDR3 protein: CASSLRLGQETQYF. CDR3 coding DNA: TGTGCCAGCAGCTTAAGACTAGGGCAAGAGACCCAGTACTTC.

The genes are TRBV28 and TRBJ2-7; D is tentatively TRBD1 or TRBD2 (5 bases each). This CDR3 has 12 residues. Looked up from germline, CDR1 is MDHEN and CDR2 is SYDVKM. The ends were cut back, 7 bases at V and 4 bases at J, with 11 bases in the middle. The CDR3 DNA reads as TGTGCCAGCACGCAGGGACCATACGAGCAGTACTTC. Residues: CASTQGPYEQYF.

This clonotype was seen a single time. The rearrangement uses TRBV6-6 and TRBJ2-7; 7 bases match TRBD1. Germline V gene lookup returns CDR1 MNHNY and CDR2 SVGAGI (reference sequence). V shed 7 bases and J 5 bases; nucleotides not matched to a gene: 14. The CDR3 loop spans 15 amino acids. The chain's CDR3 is CASIPKGALLDEQYF. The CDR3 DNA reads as TGTGCCAGCATCCCAAAGGGGGCACTCTTGGACGAGCAGTACTTC.

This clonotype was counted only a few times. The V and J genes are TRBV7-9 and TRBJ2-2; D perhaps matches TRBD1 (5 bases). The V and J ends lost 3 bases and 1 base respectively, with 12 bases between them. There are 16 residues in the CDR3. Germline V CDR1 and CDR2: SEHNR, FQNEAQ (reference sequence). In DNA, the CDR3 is TGTGCCAGCAGCTTTCAGGGTAATAGGAACACCGGGGAGCTGTTTTTT. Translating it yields CASSFQGNRNTGELFF.

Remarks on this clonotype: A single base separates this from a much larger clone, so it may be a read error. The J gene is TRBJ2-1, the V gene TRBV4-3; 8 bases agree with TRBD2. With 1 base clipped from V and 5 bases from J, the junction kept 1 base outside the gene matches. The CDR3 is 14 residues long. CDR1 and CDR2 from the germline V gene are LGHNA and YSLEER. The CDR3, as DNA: TGCGCCAGCAGCCAAGCACTAGCGGACAATGAGCAGTTCTTC. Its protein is CASSQALADNEQFF.